What follows are 18 T cell receptor beta chains derived from one specimen sequenced in a study of T cells in Graves' hyperthyroidism and ophthalmopathy. TCR beta CDR3 sequences were amplified from RNA transcripts. The TCR CDR3 first-round RT-PCR relied on the HTBI primer set. TCRdb passed the multiplex PCR reads through MiXCR, listing each CDR3 protein once. The data contain fewer than 350,000 distinct CDR3 sequences, approximately 18% of them seen just once; the ten biggest clones take up just under 40%. Specimen: blood. The receptors shown here come from a man aged 45 to 65 with Graves' ophthalmopathy.

This clonotype has at least ten counts. The chain joins TRBV7-9 to TRBJ1-1; D gene ambiguous. Germline V lookup: CDR1 SEHNR, CDR2 FQNEAQ (reference sequence). V was cut by 6 bases and J by 7 bases, with 9 bases left in between. This CDR3 has 11 residues. The CDR3 nucleotides read TGTGCCAGCAGATCGGAGAGTGAAGCTTTCTTT. It yields the protein CASRSESEAFF.

The chain recombines TRBV3-1 with TRBJ2-3, with D perhaps assigned TRBD1 or TRBD2 (5 bases each). The CDR3 spans 11 residues. Trimming left V 4 bases short and J 11 bases short, with 10 bases between. Per the germline V gene, CDR1 is LGHDT and CDR2 is YNNKEL (reference sequence). CDR3 amino acids: CASSRGFVQYF. The CDR3 region has the DNA TGTGCCAGCAGCCGGGGGTTTGTGCAGTATTTT.

This clonotype was counted many times. V gene TRBV7-6 combines with J gene TRBJ2-5, with D possibly being TRBD1 or TRBD2 (5 bases each). Germline V gene lookup returns CDR1 SGHVS and CDR2 FNYEAQ. The V end was cut by 4 bases, the J end by 1 base, with 13 bases between. This CDR3 has 15 residues. The CDR3 is CASSWAGRAQETQYF. The CDR3 DNA is TGTGCCAGCAGCTGGGCGGGCAGGGCCCAAGAGACCCAGTACTTC.

This clonotype has at least ten counts. V gene TRBV5-1 combines with J gene TRBJ1-2; 10 nucleotides align to TRBD1. Per the germline V gene, CDR1 is SGHRS and CDR2 is YFSETQ. V gave up 4 bases and J gave up 6 bases; unmatched junction bases: 6. There are 14 residues in the CDR3. The CDR3 DNA reads TGCGCCAGCAGCCAAGGACAGGGGGATAATGGCTACACCTTC. Encoded protein: CASSQGQGDNGYTF.

This clonotype occurred many times. The J gene is TRBJ1-3, the V gene TRBV30; no reliable D call. V was clipped by 5 bases and J by 0 bases, with 11 bases between them. Germline V gene lookup returns CDR1 GTSNPN and CDR2 SVGIG (reference sequence). The CDR3 consists of 14 residues. The CDR3 DNA reads as TGTGCCTGGGGTGACTCCGACTCTGGAAACACCATATATTTT. Translating it yields CAWGDSDSGNTIYF. Looking up the rest from reference TRBV30 and TRBJ1-3 gives the full variable domain: SQTIHQWPATLVQPVGSPLSLECTVEGTSNPNLYWYRQAAGRGLQLLFYSVGIGQISSEVPQNLSASRPQDRQFILSSKKLLLSDSGFYLCAWGDSDSGNTIYFGEGSWLTVV.

This clonotype has just a few counts. The chain is built from TRBV19 and TRBJ2-2; 7 positions agree with TRBD2. CDR3 length: 13 amino acids. Looked up from germline, CDR1 is LNHDA and CDR2 is SQIVND (reference sequence). Unmatched junction bases numbered 3, after V lost 9 bases and J lost 2 bases. This chain's CDR3 is CASLAVNTGELFF. CDR3 DNA sequence: TGTGCCAGCCTAGCGGTCAACACCGGGGAGCTGTTTTTT.

This clonotype was picked up a small number of times. The V and J genes are TRBV7-9 and TRBJ2-3, with 15 bases fitting TRBD2. The CDR3 sequence is 17 residues long. J was trimmed by 5 bases and V by 4 bases; bases with no gene match: 7. Germline V CDR1 and CDR2: SEHNR, FQNEAQ (reference sequence). CDR3 loop: CASSSLPGLAGGDTQYF. The CDR3, as DNA: TGTGCCAGCAGCTCCTTACCGGGACTAGCGGGAGGAGATACGCAGTATTTT.

This chain connects TRBV19 to TRBJ2-1, with 10 bases matching TRBD2. Germline CDR1 is LNHDA and CDR2 is SQIVND (reference sequence). The CDR3 runs 15 residues. Trimming cost V 4 bases and J 9 bases; bases outside gene matches: 9. CDR3 DNA sequence: TGTGCCAGTAGTACCTGGCTAGCGGGAGTGGGTGAGCAGTTCTTC. Its protein is CASSTWLAGVGEQFF.

This clonotype was recorded many times. The chain joins TRBV2 to TRBJ1-6; the D is unclear. Germline V gives CDR1 SNHLY, CDR2 FYNNEI. The CDR3 consists of 13 residues. The ends were cut back, 2 bases at V and 5 bases at J, with 4 bases in the middle. Here the CDR3 reads CASSESNNSPLHF. CDR3 in DNA: TGTGCCAGCAGTGAATCGAATAATTCACCCCTCCACTTT. Using reference TRBV2 and TRBJ1-6 for the parts outside the CDR3, the full variable domain is EPEVTQTPSHQVTQMGQEVILRCVPISNHLYFYWYRQILGQKVEFLVSFYNNEISEKSEIFDDQFSVERPDGSNFTLKIRSTKLEDSAMYFCASSESNNSPLHFGNGTRLTVT.

This clonotype was observed a handful of times. This sequence joins TRBV20-1 and TRBJ2-7, with 12 positions matching TRBD1. The CDR3 totals 16 residues. Per the germline V gene, CDR1 is DFQATT and CDR2 is SNEGSKA (reference sequence). Trimming cost V 5 bases and J 3 bases; bases outside gene matches: 11. As DNA, the CDR3 is TGCAGTGCTGGACCCAGCGGGACAGGGGGCGGCTACGAGCAGTACTTC. This sequence encodes CSAGPSGTGGGYEQYF.

This chain's CDR3 is CASSLSEGTLNTGELFF. CDR3 nucleotides: TGTGCCAGCAGCTTGTCTGAGGGGACCCTGAACACCGGGGAGCTGTTTTTT. The chain joins TRBV5-4 to TRBJ2-2; the D call may be TRBD1 or TRBD2 (5 bases each). Trimming cost V 1 base and J 1 base, with 14 bases left between them. Per germline, CDR1 SGHNT and CDR2 YYREEE (reference sequence). The CDR3 is 17 amino acids.

The chain employs TRBV30 and TRBJ1-1; a possible D gene is TRBD1 (5 bases). The germline V gene encodes CDR1 GTSNPN and CDR2 SVGIG (reference sequence). The CDR3 has 13 amino acids. The germline V and J ends were trimmed by 7 bases and 6 bases, with 18 bases remaining between them. In DNA, the CDR3 is TGTGCCTACCAATGGGACTTATTCGCTGAAGCTTTCTTT. This encodes CAYQWDLFAEAFF.

This clonotype was counted many times. V is TRBV3-1 and J is TRBJ2-4; the match to TRBD1 covers 9 bases. From germline, CDR1 is LGHDT and CDR2 YNNKEL (reference sequence). Germline trimming cut 2 bases from V and 8 bases from J; bases unmatched to any gene: 1. The CDR3 consists of 13 residues. The CDR3 coding sequence is TGTGCCAGCAGCCAAAACAGGGGGCACATTCAGTACTTC. This translates into CASSQNRGHIQYF.

This clonotype was detected many times. The rearrangement uses TRBV20-1 and TRBJ2-1, with 15 positions matching TRBD2. The V and J ends lost 5 bases and 5 bases, in that order; junction bases with no gene match: 10. Germline V gene lookup returns CDR1 DFQATT and CDR2 SNEGSKA (reference sequence). The CDR3 has 17 amino acids. The CDR3 here is CSARTSGRAVVNNEQFF. CDR3 bases: TGCAGTGCTCGGACTAGCGGGAGGGCCGTAGTCAACAATGAGCAGTTCTTC.

This clonotype was found many times. The chain carries TRBV18 and TRBJ2-4; 8 bases are a match to TRBD1. CDR3 length: 14 residues. CDR1 KGHSH and CDR2 LQKENI come from the germline V gene. With V trimmed by 5 bases and J by 7 bases, 7 bases remained unmatched. This CDR3 is CASSSYRGTNIQYF. CDR3 nucleotide sequence: TGTGCCAGCTCATCTTACAGGGGGACGAACATTCAGTACTTC.

This clonotype was seen repeatedly, ten times or more. V gene TRBV20-1 combines with J gene TRBJ1-1; possibly TRBD1 for D (5 bases). CDR3 size: 13 residues. Trimming shortened V by 8 bases and J by 3 bases, and 16 bases separated the two germline ends. Per germline, CDR1 DFQATT and CDR2 SNEGSKA (reference sequence). This CDR3 is CSLDGGVDTEAFF. For the CDR3, the DNA is TGCAGTTTGGATGGAGGGGTCGACACTGAAGCTTTCTTT.

The V and J genes are TRBV5-6 and TRBJ2-1, with D maybe TRBD2 (6 bases). This CDR3 spans 14 amino acids. V dropped 0 bases and J dropped 6 bases, with 10 bases sitting between them. Germline CDR1 and CDR2: SGHDT and YYEEEE. CDR3 bases: TGTGCCAGCAGCTTGGGACTAGTAACCAATGAGCAGTTCTTC. Amino acid sequence: CASSLGLVTNEQFF.

In its sample, this clonotype was seen a few times. This chain connects TRBV2 to TRBJ2-7; TRBD2 matches 9 bases. Germline assignment: CDR1 SNHLY and CDR2 FYNNEI. Trimming at V came to 6 bases and at J to 2 bases, leaving 5 bases not matched to a gene. The CDR3 is 14 amino acids. The DNA for the CDR3 is TGTGCCAGCAGGGCCCTAGCGGGACCCTACGAGCAGTACTTC. Translation: CASRALAGPYEQYF.